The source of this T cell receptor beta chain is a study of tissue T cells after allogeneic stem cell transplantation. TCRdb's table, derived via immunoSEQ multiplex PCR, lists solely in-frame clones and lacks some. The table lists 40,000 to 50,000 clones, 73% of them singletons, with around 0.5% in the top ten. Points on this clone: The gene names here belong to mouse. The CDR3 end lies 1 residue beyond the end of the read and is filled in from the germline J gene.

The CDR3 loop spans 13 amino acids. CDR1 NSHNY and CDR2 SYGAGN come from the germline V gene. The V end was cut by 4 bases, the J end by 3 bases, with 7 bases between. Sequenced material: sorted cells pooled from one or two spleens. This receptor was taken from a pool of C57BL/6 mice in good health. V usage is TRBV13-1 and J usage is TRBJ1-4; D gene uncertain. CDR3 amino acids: CASSQDPNERLFF. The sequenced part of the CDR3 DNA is TGTGCCAGCAGTCAGGATCCCAACGAAAGATTATTT.